This is a list of T cell receptor beta chains from one sample in a study of TIL therapy for anti-PD-1-resistant metastatic lung cancer. The data were produced by immunoSEQ multiplex PCR, yet TCRdb's version contains in-frame clones alone and is incomplete. The sample includes about 50,000 clones, approximately 70% seen only once; the top ten take 5.6%. This specimen consisted of tumor tissue, obtained at baseline. Every receptor here comes from a person aged 30 to 80 with non-small cell lung cancer. CDR3s include the opening cysteine and the closing phenylalanine or tryptophan. Each record gives: D gene, J gene, V gene, clone size, CDR3 DNA, CDR3 protein. D genes are given only for firm matches. Rows give clone size only sometimes, using once, few, many, or a class for an expanded clone.

d_gene: .; j_gene: TRBJ1-1; v_gene: TRBV19; abundance: .; CDR3nt: TGTGCCAGTAGTACGTACATGGGAACTGAAGCTTTCTTT; CDR3aa: CASSTYMGTEAFF
d_gene: .; j_gene: TRBJ1-5; v_gene: TRBV5-1; abundance: .; CDR3nt: TGCGCCAGCAGCCTAGGGGGATTCGGGAGCAATCAGCCCCAGCATTTT; CDR3aa: CASSLGGFGSNQPQHF
d_gene: TRBD1; j_gene: TRBJ2-7; v_gene: TRBV29-1; abundance: once; CDR3nt: TGCAGCGTTCCCGGGGACAGTCACTACGAGCAGTACTTC; CDR3aa: CSVPGDSHYEQYF
d_gene: .; j_gene: TRBJ2-5; v_gene: TRBV6-5; abundance: few; CDR3nt: TGTGCCAGCAGCCCAAGGGGTAACCAAGAGACCCAGTACTTC; CDR3aa: CASSPRGNQETQYF
d_gene: .; j_gene: TRBJ1-1; v_gene: TRBV4-1; abundance: .; CDR3nt: TGCGCCAGCAGCCAAGACCCCCAGCGACCCGAAGCTTTCTTT; CDR3aa: CASSQDPQRPEAFF
d_gene: .; j_gene: TRBJ2-5; v_gene: TRBV5-1; abundance: .; CDR3nt: TGCGCCAGCAGCTTAGGGGTTAGGGAGACCCAGTACTTC; CDR3aa: CASSLGVRETQYF
d_gene: TRBD1; j_gene: TRBJ2-7; v_gene: TRBV19; abundance: .; CDR3nt: TGTGCCAGTAGTATGGACAGGTCCTACGAGCAGTACTTC; CDR3aa: CASSMDRSYEQYF
d_gene: .; j_gene: TRBJ2-7; v_gene: TRBV11-2; abundance: .; CDR3nt: TGTGCCAGCAGCTCGGGAGGACAGGGTCAGGGCGAGCAGTACTTC; CDR3aa: CASSSGGQGQGEQYF
d_gene: TRBD1; j_gene: TRBJ2-7; v_gene: TRBV7-9; abundance: once; CDR3nt: TGTGCCAGCAGCCTAGGGACAGTCTCCTACGAGCAGTACTTC; CDR3aa: CASSLGTVSYEQYF
d_gene: .; j_gene: TRBJ1-3; v_gene: TRBV9; abundance: few; CDR3nt: TGTGCCAGCAGCGTAGAACGCCAGGGAAACACCATATATTTT; CDR3aa: CASSVERQGNTIYF
d_gene: TRBD2; j_gene: TRBJ2-3; v_gene: TRBV7-9; abundance: .; CDR3nt: TGTGCCAGCAGCTCCCCCGGGACTAGCGGGGGGGCACGAGATACGCAGTATTTT; CDR3aa: CASSSPGTSGGARDTQYF
d_gene: TRBD1; j_gene: TRBJ1-5; v_gene: TRBV5-1; abundance: .; CDR3nt: TGCGCCAGCAGCTTGGGACAGGGAGATCAGCCCCAGCATTTT; CDR3aa: CASSLGQGDQPQHF
d_gene: .; j_gene: TRBJ1-1; v_gene: TRBV5-6; abundance: .; CDR3nt: TGTGCCAGCAGCTGGGGGCAGGGGTACACTGAAGCTTTCTTT; CDR3aa: CASSWGQGYTEAFF
d_gene: .; j_gene: TRBJ2-7; v_gene: TRBV21-1; abundance: .; CDR3nt: TGTGCCAGCAGCAAAGCCCGGGGGTACGAGCAGTACTTC; CDR3aa: CASSKARGYEQYF
d_gene: TRBD1; j_gene: TRBJ2-2; v_gene: TRBV4-2; abundance: .; CDR3nt: TGTGCCAGCAGCCAAGACAGGGGGCCCGACACCGGGGAGCTGTTTTTT; CDR3aa: CASSQDRGPDTGELFF
d_gene: .; j_gene: TRBJ1-1; v_gene: TRBV5-4; abundance: few; CDR3nt: TGTGCCAGCAGCTTGGGGGCCAGGGACACTGAAGCTTTCTTT; CDR3aa: CASSLGARDTEAFF
d_gene: .; j_gene: TRBJ1-2; v_gene: TRBV7-9; abundance: .; CDR3nt: TGTGCCAGCAGCCCACAGGTTTTCGACTATGGCTACACCTTC; CDR3aa: CASSPQVFDYGYTF
d_gene: TRBD1; j_gene: TRBJ2-7; v_gene: TRBV4-1; abundance: .; CDR3nt: TGCGCCAGCAGCCCGACAGGGAACATCTACGAGCAGTACTTC; CDR3aa: CASSPTGNIYEQYF
d_gene: .; j_gene: TRBJ2-5; v_gene: TRBV19; abundance: few; CDR3nt: TGTGCCAGTAGCCCAGCCACCAATACAAAGGCCCAGTACTTC; CDR3aa: CASSPATNTKAQYF
d_gene: TRBD1; j_gene: TRBJ1-1; v_gene: TRBV5-4; abundance: .; CDR3nt: TGTGCCAGCAGCTGGGACAGGGGCGAGGCTTTCTTT; CDR3aa: CASSWDRGEAFF
d_gene: .; j_gene: TRBJ2-1; v_gene: TRBV27; abundance: few; CDR3nt: TGTGCCAGCAGTTTTCGGGGGAATTGGGATGAGCAGTTCTTC; CDR3aa: CASSFRGNWDEQFF
d_gene: TRBD1; j_gene: TRBJ1-1; v_gene: TRBV6-5; abundance: .; CDR3nt: TGTGCCAGCAGTTATCAGGGGGTTCCCACTGAAGCTTTCTTT; CDR3aa: CASSYQGVPTEAFF
d_gene: TRBD2; j_gene: TRBJ2-2; v_gene: TRBV5-1; abundance: few; CDR3nt: TGCGCCAGCAGCTCCTCTAGCGGAGGTACCGGGGAGCTGTTTTTT; CDR3aa: CASSSSSGGTGELFF
d_gene: .; j_gene: TRBJ2-7; v_gene: TRBV10-3; abundance: .; CDR3nt: TGTGCCGGGCACGGTGGTCCCTACGAGCAGTACTTC; CDR3aa: CAGHGGPYEQYF
d_gene: TRBD1; j_gene: TRBJ2-7; v_gene: TRBV19; abundance: .; CDR3nt: TGTGCCAGTCGAACAGGGGGATTGGAGGAGCAGTACTTC; CDR3aa: CASRTGGLEEQYF
d_gene: TRBD2; j_gene: TRBJ2-2; v_gene: TRBV4-3; abundance: .; CDR3nt: TGCGCCAGCAGCCCCGGATGGACTAGCGGCCACACCGGGGAGCTGTTTTTT; CDR3aa: CASSPGWTSGHTGELFF
d_gene: .; j_gene: TRBJ2-7; v_gene: TRBV21-1; abundance: .; CDR3nt: TGTGCCAGCAGCAAAGCACCCGCCTCACGGGGGCTACGCTACGAGCAGTACTTC; CDR3aa: CASSKAPASRGLRYEQYF
d_gene: .; j_gene: TRBJ1-5; v_gene: TRBV9; abundance: .; CDR3nt: TGTGCCAGCAGCGTAGGGCCGAATAGCAATCAGCCCCAGCATTTT; CDR3aa: CASSVGPNSNQPQHF
d_gene: .; j_gene: TRBJ2-3; v_gene: TRBV5-1; abundance: .; CDR3nt: TGCGCCAGCAGCTTGGCCGGGGGAACACGCACAGATACGCAGTATTTT; CDR3aa: CASSLAGGTRTDTQYF
d_gene: .; j_gene: TRBJ1-1; v_gene: TRBV5-1; abundance: .; CDR3nt: TGCGCCAGCAGCGCGGGACTCATCATGAACACTGAAGCTTTCTTT; CDR3aa: CASSAGLIMNTEAFF
d_gene: .; j_gene: TRBJ1-1; v_gene: TRBV4-1; abundance: .; CDR3nt: TGCGCCAGCAGCCAAGGAGGGTACGCTTTCTTT; CDR3aa: CASSQGGYAFF
d_gene: TRBD2; j_gene: TRBJ2-5; v_gene: TRBV10-3; abundance: .; CDR3nt: TGTGCCACAGCAGCGGGGGGGCGGGTAGAGACCCAGTACTTC; CDR3aa: CATAAGGRVETQYF
d_gene: .; j_gene: TRBJ1-1; v_gene: TRBV6-5; abundance: .; CDR3nt: TGTGCCAGCAGTTACGGGGGAATGAACACTGAAGCTTTCTTT; CDR3aa: CASSYGGMNTEAFF
d_gene: .; j_gene: TRBJ2-5; v_gene: TRBV5-4; abundance: .; CDR3nt: TGTGCCAGCAGCTTGGGGGCCTGGGAGACCCAGTACTTC; CDR3aa: CASSLGAWETQYF
d_gene: .; j_gene: TRBJ2-1; v_gene: TRBV4-1; abundance: .; CDR3nt: TGCGCCAGCAGCCAAGGGGGGGCCTTGGATGAGCAGTTCTTC; CDR3aa: CASSQGGALDEQFF
d_gene: .; j_gene: TRBJ1-5; v_gene: TRBV4-3; abundance: .; CDR3nt: TGCGCCAGCAGCCAGGGAATCGGCAATCAGCCCCAGCATTTT; CDR3aa: CASSQGIGNQPQHF
d_gene: .; j_gene: TRBJ2-1; v_gene: TRBV6-1; abundance: .; CDR3nt: TGTGCCAGCAGTGCCCGGGACTCGCGTTGGGGGGAGCAGTTCTTC; CDR3aa: CASSARDSRWGEQFF
d_gene: TRBD1; j_gene: TRBJ2-3; v_gene: TRBV7-6; abundance: .; CDR3nt: TGTGCCAGCAGCCCACAGGGGGCGCAAGATACGCAGTATTTT; CDR3aa: CASSPQGAQDTQYF
d_gene: .; j_gene: TRBJ2-2; v_gene: TRBV2; abundance: .; CDR3nt: TGTGCCAGCAGTGAGTGGGGAAGGGGCACCGGGGAGCTGTTTTTT; CDR3aa: CASSEWGRGTGELFF
d_gene: .; j_gene: TRBJ2-7; v_gene: TRBV10-3; abundance: .; CDR3nt: TGTGCCATCAGTGAGTCGGGGGGGGCAGGCATCGAGCAGTACTTC; CDR3aa: CAISESGGAGIEQYF
d_gene: .; j_gene: TRBJ1-1; v_gene: TRBV6-5; abundance: .; CDR3nt: TGTGCCAGCAGTGTCTCCGGGGCCTACACTGAAGCTTTCTTT; CDR3aa: CASSVSGAYTEAFF
d_gene: .; j_gene: TRBJ2-3; v_gene: TRBV13; abundance: .; CDR3nt: TGTGCCAGCAGATTTTTCACAGATACGCAGTATTTT; CDR3aa: CASRFFTDTQYF
d_gene: .; j_gene: TRBJ1-2; v_gene: TRBV5-1; abundance: .; CDR3nt: TGCGCCAGCAGCTACGGGACACTCAACTATGGCTACACCTTC; CDR3aa: CASSYGTLNYGYTF
d_gene: TRBD1; j_gene: TRBJ2-5; v_gene: TRBV13; abundance: .; CDR3nt: TGTGCCAGCAGCTCAGGAGGACAGGGTTGGACCCAGTACTTC; CDR3aa: CASSSGGQGWTQYF
d_gene: TRBD1; j_gene: TRBJ1-1; v_gene: TRBV29-1; abundance: .; CDR3nt: TGCAGCGTTGAAGGGACAGGGGGCGCGTACACTGAAGCTTTCTTT; CDR3aa: CSVEGTGGAYTEAFF
d_gene: TRBD2; j_gene: TRBJ2-3; v_gene: TRBV30; abundance: .; CDR3nt: TGTGCCTGGACCGGACTAGCGGGTAATACAGATACGCAGTATTTT; CDR3aa: CAWTGLAGNTDTQYF
d_gene: .; j_gene: TRBJ1-2; v_gene: TRBV30; abundance: .; CDR3nt: TGTGCCTGGATTGGAGACCAAGTAGGCTACACCTTC; CDR3aa: CAWIGDQVGYTF
d_gene: TRBD1; j_gene: TRBJ2-1; v_gene: TRBV27; abundance: .; CDR3nt: TGTGCCAGCAGTTTAGACAGGGGGTTGTACAATGAGCAGTTCTTC; CDR3aa: CASSLDRGLYNEQFF
d_gene: .; j_gene: TRBJ2-2; v_gene: TRBV4-2; abundance: .; CDR3nt: TGTGCCAGCAGCCAAGATCTGGGGGCGCGGGGCACCGGGGAGCTGTTTTTT; CDR3aa: CASSQDLGARGTGELFF
d_gene: .; j_gene: TRBJ1-5; v_gene: TRBV5-1; abundance: .; CDR3nt: TGCGCCAGCAGCTTGGCCGGGACCGGGGATCAGCCCCAGCATTTT; CDR3aa: CASSLAGTGDQPQHF
d_gene: .; j_gene: TRBJ2-5; v_gene: TRBV5-1; abundance: .; CDR3nt: TGCGCCAGCAGCTTGGGGGACGGATCTCGGAAGACCCAGTACTTC; CDR3aa: CASSLGDGSRKTQYF
d_gene: .; j_gene: TRBJ2-2; v_gene: TRBV2; abundance: few; CDR3nt: TGTGCCAGCAGTGCACCTGGCACCGGGGAGCTGTTTTTT; CDR3aa: CASSAPGTGELFF